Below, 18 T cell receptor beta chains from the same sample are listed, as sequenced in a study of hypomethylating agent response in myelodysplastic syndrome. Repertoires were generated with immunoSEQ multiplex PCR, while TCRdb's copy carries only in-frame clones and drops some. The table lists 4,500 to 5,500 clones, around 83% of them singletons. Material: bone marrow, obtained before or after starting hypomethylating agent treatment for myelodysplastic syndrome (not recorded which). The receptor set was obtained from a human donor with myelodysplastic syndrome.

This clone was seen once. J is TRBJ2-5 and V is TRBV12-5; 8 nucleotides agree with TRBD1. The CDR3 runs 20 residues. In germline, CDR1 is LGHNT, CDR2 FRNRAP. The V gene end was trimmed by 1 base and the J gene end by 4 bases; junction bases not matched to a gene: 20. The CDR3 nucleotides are TGTGCTAGTGGTTTGGCCGTAACAGGGGGAGATAGTAGTTTGGGAGAGACCCAGTACTTC. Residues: CASGLAVTGGDSSLGETQYF.

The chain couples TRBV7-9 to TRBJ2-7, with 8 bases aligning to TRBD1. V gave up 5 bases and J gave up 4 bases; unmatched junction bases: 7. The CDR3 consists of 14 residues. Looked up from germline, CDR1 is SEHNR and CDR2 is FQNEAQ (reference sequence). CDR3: CASSPRTGIYEQYF. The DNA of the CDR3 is TGTGCCAGCAGCCCTCGGACAGGGATTTACGAGCAGTACTTC.

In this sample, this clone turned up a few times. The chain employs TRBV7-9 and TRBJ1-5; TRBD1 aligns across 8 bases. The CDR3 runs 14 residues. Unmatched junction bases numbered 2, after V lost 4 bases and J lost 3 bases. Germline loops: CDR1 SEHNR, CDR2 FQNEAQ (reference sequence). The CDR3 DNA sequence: TGTGCCAGCAGCTCGACAGGGGACAATCAGCCCCAGCATTTT. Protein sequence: CASSSTGDNQPQHF.

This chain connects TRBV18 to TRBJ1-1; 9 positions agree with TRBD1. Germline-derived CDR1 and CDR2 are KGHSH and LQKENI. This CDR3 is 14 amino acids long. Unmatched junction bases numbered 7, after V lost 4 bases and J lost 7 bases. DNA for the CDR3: TGTGCCAGCTCACTACAGGGACAGGGAAATGAAGCTTTCTTT. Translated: CASSLQGQGNEAFF.

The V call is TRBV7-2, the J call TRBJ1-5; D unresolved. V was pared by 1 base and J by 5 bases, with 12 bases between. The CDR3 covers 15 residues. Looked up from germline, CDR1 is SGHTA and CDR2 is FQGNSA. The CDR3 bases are TGTGCCAGCAGCTTAGGAATTCAAGGATATCAGCCCCAGCATTTT. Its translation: CASSLGIQGYQPQHF.

The chain's CDR3 is CASSFVGASETQYF. The DNA of the CDR3 is TGTGCCAGCAGCTTCGTGGGGGCGTCGGAGACCCAGTACTTC. The chain uses TRBV7-2 and TRBJ2-5, with D perhaps TRBD1 (6 bases). The germline CDR1 and CDR2 sequences are SGHTA and FQGNSA. This CDR3 spans 14 amino acids. The V end was cut by 3 bases, the J end by 5 bases, with 13 bases between.

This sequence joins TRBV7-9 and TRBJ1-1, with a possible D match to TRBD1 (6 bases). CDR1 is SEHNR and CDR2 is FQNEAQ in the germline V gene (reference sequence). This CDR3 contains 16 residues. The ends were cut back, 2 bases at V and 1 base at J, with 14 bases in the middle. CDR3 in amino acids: CASSLRLQGRNTEAFF. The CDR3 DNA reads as TGTGCCAGCAGCTTAAGACTACAGGGAAGGAACACTGAAGCTTTCTTT.

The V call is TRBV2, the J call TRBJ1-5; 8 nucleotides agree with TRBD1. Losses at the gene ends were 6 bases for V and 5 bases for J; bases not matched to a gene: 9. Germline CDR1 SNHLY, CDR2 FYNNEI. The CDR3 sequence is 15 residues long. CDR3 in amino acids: CASSRDRGGDQPQHF. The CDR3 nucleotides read TGTGCCAGCAGCAGAGACAGGGGAGGGGATCAGCCCCAGCATTTT.

The chain's CDR3 is CSVAQGQAIPGELFF. The CDR3 DNA sequence: TGCAGCGTTGCACAGGGACAGGCTATTCCCGGGGAGCTGTTTTTT. The chain employs TRBV29-1 and TRBJ2-2; TRBD1 matches 8 bases. The CDR3 extends over 15 amino acids. Germline CDR1 is SQVTM and CDR2 is ANQGSEA. With 4 bases clipped from V and 6 bases from J, the junction kept 10 bases outside the gene matches.

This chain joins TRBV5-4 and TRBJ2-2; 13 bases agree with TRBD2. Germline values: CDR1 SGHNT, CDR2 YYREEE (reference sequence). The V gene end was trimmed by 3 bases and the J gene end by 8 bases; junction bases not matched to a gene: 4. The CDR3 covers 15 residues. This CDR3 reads CASSSGLAGVGELFF. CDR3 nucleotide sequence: TGTGCCAGCAGCTCCGGACTAGCGGGAGTGGGGGAGCTGTTTTTT.

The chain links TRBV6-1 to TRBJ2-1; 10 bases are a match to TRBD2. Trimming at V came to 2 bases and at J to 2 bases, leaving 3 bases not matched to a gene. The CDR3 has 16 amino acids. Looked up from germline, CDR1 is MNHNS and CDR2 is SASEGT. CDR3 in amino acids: CASSERAGGPYNEQFF. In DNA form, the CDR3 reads TGTGCCAGCAGTGAAAGAGCGGGAGGGCCCTACAATGAGCAGTTCTTC.

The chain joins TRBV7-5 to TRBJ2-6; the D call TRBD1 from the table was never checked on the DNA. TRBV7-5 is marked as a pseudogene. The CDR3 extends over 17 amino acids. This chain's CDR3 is CARTAHSRQSRANVLTF. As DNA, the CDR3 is TGTGCCAGAACGGCGCATAGTAGACAAAGTCGGGCCAACGTCCTGACTTTC.

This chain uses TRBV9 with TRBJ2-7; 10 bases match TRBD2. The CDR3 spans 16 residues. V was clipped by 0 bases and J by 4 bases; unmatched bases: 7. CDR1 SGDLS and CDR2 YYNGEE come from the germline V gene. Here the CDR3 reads CASSVGIAGGGYEQYF. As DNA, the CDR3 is TGTGCCAGCAGCGTAGGGATAGCGGGAGGTGGGTACGAGCAGTACTTC. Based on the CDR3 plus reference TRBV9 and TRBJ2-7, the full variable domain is DSGVTQTPKHLITATGQRVTLRCSPRSGDLSVYWYQQSLDQGLQFLIQYYNGEERAKGNILERFSAQQFPDLHSELNLSSLELGDSALYFCASSVGIAGGGYEQYFGPGTRLTVT.

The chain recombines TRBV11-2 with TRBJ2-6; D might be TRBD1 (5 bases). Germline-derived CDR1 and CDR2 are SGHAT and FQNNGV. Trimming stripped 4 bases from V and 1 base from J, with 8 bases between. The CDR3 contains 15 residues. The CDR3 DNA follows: TGTGCCAGCAGCTCGCAGGGTTCTGGGGCCAACGTCCTGACTTTC. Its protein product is CASSSQGSGANVLTF.

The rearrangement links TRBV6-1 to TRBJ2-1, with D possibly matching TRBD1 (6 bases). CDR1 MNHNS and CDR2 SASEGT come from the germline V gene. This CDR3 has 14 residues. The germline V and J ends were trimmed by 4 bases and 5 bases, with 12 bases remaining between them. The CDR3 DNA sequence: TGTGCCAGCAGTGCGGTGACAGGAAACAATGAGCAGTTCTTC. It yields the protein CASSAVTGNNEQFF.

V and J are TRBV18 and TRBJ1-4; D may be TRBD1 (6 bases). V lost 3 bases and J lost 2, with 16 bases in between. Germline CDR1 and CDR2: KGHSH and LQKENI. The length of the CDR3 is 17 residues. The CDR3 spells CASSPGITGTTNEKLFF. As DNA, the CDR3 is TGTGCCAGCTCACCTGGGATTACAGGGACGACTAATGAAAAACTGTTTTTT.

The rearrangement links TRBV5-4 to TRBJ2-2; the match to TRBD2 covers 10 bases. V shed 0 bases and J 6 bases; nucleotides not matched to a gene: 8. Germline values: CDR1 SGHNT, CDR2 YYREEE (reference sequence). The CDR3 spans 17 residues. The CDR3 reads CASSLESGRAWAGELFF. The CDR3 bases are TGTGCCAGCAGCTTGGAAAGCGGGAGGGCCTGGGCCGGGGAGCTGTTTTTT.

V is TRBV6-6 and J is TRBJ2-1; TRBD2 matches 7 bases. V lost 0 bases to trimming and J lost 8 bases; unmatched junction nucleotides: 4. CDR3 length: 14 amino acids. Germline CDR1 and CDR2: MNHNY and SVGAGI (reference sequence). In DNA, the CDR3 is TGTGCCAGCAGTTACTCGCCAGGGAGGGATGAGCAGTTCTTC. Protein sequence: CASSYSPGRDEQFF.